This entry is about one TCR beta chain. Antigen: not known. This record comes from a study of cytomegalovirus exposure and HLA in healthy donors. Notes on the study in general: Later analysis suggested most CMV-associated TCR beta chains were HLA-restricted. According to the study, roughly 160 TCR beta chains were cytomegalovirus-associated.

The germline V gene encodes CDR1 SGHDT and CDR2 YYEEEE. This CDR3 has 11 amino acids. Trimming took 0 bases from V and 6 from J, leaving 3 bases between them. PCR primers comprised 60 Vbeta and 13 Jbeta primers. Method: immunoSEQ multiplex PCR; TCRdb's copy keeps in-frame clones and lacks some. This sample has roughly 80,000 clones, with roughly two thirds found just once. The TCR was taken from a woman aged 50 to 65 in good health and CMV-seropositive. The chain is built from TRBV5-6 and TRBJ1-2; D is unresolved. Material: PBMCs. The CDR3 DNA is TGTGCCAGCAGCTTGGGGCATGGCTACACCTTC. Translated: CASSLGHGYTF.